This TCR beta chain originates from a study of shared clonotypes between healthy human individuals. Study conclusions and caveats: For sorted subsets, rarefaction showed incomplete sequencing despite large depth.

A few counts support this clone. The antigen is unknown. Trimming pared 0 bases from V and 2 bases from J, leaving 12 bases between. Germline V gene lookup returns CDR1 SGHRS and CDR2 YFSETQ. This CDR3 has 15 residues. Profiled with immunoSEQ multiplex PCR; TCRdb holds only in-frame clones, not every one. The table has around 2.5 million clones, approximately 93% seen once. The receptor comes from a young man in good health. Some clones in this sample may be carry-over from other donors' samples. Sequenced material: naive CD4+ T cells from PBMCs. Subset defined: CD45RA+ positively selected. The genes are TRBV5-1 and TRBJ2-7, with D possibly TRBD2 on 6 matching bases. The CDR3 DNA is TGCGCCAGCAGCTTGGATGGGGGGAGTGCCTACGAGCAGTACTTC. The encoded protein is CASSLDGGSAYEQYF.